This record concerns one T cell receptor beta chain sequence. Germline V gives CDR1 MNHEY, CDR2 SVGAGI. The CDR3 length is 13 residues. V shed 6 bases and J shed 3 bases, with 12 bases lying between them. As processed by the authors: Researchers report that nucleated cell counts were estimated from reference gene primer amplification. Measured with immunoSEQ multiplex PCR; TCRdb has only the in-frame clones, and not every one. V and J calls and clone size follow that table, whereas D and trimming were derived from the DNA. The profile shows about 36,000 clones, roughly 78% of them singletons. This sample was included in a study of blood T cell repertoires in COVID-19. In the study overall: From the United States, Italy and Spain came samples of acute and convalescent COVID-19. PBMCs, B-cell-depleted T cells, or T cells were the source of the cDNA or gDNA that made up the material.

The V gene is TRBV6-5, the J gene TRBJ2-7; TRBD1 is a possible D gene (5 bases). This receptor was obtained from a man in his sixties with acute or convalescent COVID-19. The material sequenced was peripheral blood. For the CDR3, the DNA is TGTGCCAGCAGGAGGACAAGTATCTACGAGCAGTACTTC. Translated: CASRRTSIYEQYF.